Here is one T cell receptor beta chain with its context. The antigen is unknown. This specimen belongs to a study of T cell repertoires in cytomegalovirus infection. Study details: Both recently identified HLA-C-restricted and well-studied HLA-B-restricted CMV epitopes were used in the study.

Germline CDR1 LNHDA, CDR2 SQIVND (reference sequence). This CDR3 is built from 13 residues. Study results and limitations: The study identified carriers of CMV plus the relevant HLA from cumulative public TCR beta family frequency.

TCRdb re-analysed the reads in MiXCR, keeping a single row per CDR3 protein. In the table there are fewer than 1,000,000 distinct CDR3 sequences, approximately 31% of which are singletons. The TCR was taken from a human donor in good health (CMV status not recorded). Some clones in this sample may be carry-over from other donors' samples. The chain has TRBV19 and TRBJ2-1; 10 bases are a match to TRBD2. This specimen was cultured CD8+ T cells from PBMCs, taken from culture after CMV antigen stimulation. The DNA of the CDR3 is TGTGCGGTCGGAGCGGGGGGGCCCTATGAGCAGTTCTTC. This sequence encodes CAVGAGGPYEQFF.